Below, one T cell receptor (beta chain) is given with its context. This clonotype has a count of ten or more. The antigen this receptor binds is unknown. No qualities accompany the bases; no much larger clone lies one base away. These data come from a study of T-cell reconstitution after alpha-beta-depleted transplantation in children (dated by TCRdb to the mid-2010s). At the level of the whole study: Using TCR repertoire profiling, the study quantitatively followed how T-cell immune reconstitution unfolded in children after TCRalphabeta/CD19-depleted allogeneic hematopoietic cell transplantation. Study-wide conclusions, independent of this receptor: In some patients, the high TCRbeta diversity seen at day 60 was put down to recipient T cells and intrathymic progenitors that had survived conditioning. About two months after transplant, the apparently early recovery of alphabetaT-cell counts reportedly depended on just several hundred clones that had expanded rapidly and came from non-depleted graft cells. Over subsequent months, a decline in hyperexpanded clone frequencies was noted, and after one year, T-cell counts and TCRbeta diversity were mostly ascribed to newly produced T cells.

V is clipped by 1 base and J by 8 bases, and the sequence between their germline boundaries is 11 bases long. Reading from cysteine to phenylalanine, the CDR3 counts 14 amino acids. Only the CDR3 part of the read is kept: 42 bases, read in frame from the first base. Libraries were built with PCR. TCRdb shows the sequencer as Illumina HiSeq 2500. To normalize quantification of the TCRbeta repertoire, the TCR libraries were built with molecular barcoding that relied on unique molecular identifiers. Starting from the raw public reads, TCRdb applied fastp trimming at Q25, assembled clones with MiXCR and retained in-frame beta chains. Each CDR3 protein gets just one entry, which takes the most common genes and DNA from the rows behind it. For this sample there are approximately 430,000 distinct CDR3 sequences; about 17% appear just once. The top ten constitute 25% to 35% of the sample. Taken with the paper, the label for treatment or condition translates to: allogeneic hematopoietic cell transplantation with graft depleted of TCRalphabeta T cells and CD19 B cells. Transplant recipients were children who received TCRalphabeta/CD19-depleted allogeneic hematopoietic cell grafts.

The sequencing used PBMCs, mostly from graft donor cells, collected 360 days after TCRalphabeta/CD19-depleted stem cell transplant. This sequence uses TRBV12-3 or TRBV12-4 and TRBJ1-4; 6 matching bases give a weak D call of TRBD1. The source of this sequence is a boy under three years old who had a stem cell transplant for Wiskott-Aldrich syndrome, so the T cells may come from the graft donor. The CDR3 protein sequence reads: CASSLGQAGEKLFF. The nucleotides read TGTGCCAGCAGTTTAGGACAGGCTGGGGAAAAACTGTTTTTT.